Shown below are 18 T cell receptor beta chains from a single sample sequenced in a study of early T cells in non-severe SARS-CoV-2 infection. TCRdb redid the calling of the 5' RACE reads with MiXCR, one entry per CDR3 protein. The repertoire holds more than 90,000 distinct CDR3 sequences, with under 15% as singletons. Source material: whole blood. These receptors originate from an adult who was a healthcare worker with PCR-confirmed SARS-CoV-2 infection or an uninfected control (not recorded which).

The sample holds a few counts of this clonotype. In nucleotides, the CDR3 is TGTGCCAGCAGCCGATCGTGGGGCTCCGAGACCCAGTACTTC. It is translated as CASSRSWGSETQYF. This chain uses TRBV11-2 with TRBJ2-5, with a tentative D call TRBD1 (5 bases). V gave up 5 bases and J gave up 5 bases, with 15 bases separating them. CDR1 and CDR2 (germline): SGHAT, FQNNGV. The CDR3 length is 14 residues.

The V and J genes are TRBV3-1 and TRBJ1-2, with D hard to call. Germline V lookup: CDR1 LGHDT, CDR2 YNNKEL (reference sequence). CDR3 length equals 15 residues. Trimming pared 0 bases from V and 2 bases from J, leaving 10 bases between. The CDR3 bases are TGTGCCAGCAGCCAAGATCAGGCCGGGAACTATGGCTACACCTTC. Translated: CASSQDQAGNYGYTF.

Turning to this clonotype: One junction end disagrees with the germline gene, perhaps due to a read error. The rearrangement uses TRBV5-1 and TRBJ1-1; D may be TRBD1 (5 bases). The V gene's germline CDR1 is SGHRS and CDR2 YFSETQ. This CDR3 has 13 amino acids. The CDR3 loop is CASSLGQDTEVFF. As DNA, the CDR3 is TGCGCCAGCAGCTTGGGTCAGGACACTGAAGTTTTCTTT.

CDR3 sequence reads: CSARDLSGGVAKNIQYF. The CDR3 region has the DNA TGCAGTGCTAGAGATTTGAGCGGGGGGGTAGCCAAAAACATTCAGTACTTC. V and J are TRBV20-1 and TRBJ2-4; 10 bases agree with TRBD2. J was trimmed by 0 bases and V by 0 bases; bases with no gene match: 5. Germline assignment: CDR1 DFQATT and CDR2 SNEGSKA (reference sequence). The CDR3 runs to 17 residues.

V and J are TRBV20-1 and TRBJ1-5, with D possibly being TRBD1 (6 bases). This CDR3 is built from 15 residues. The germline CDR1 and CDR2 sequences are DFQATT and SNEGSKA (reference sequence). Trimming stripped 4 bases from V and 1 base from J, with 14 bases between. CDR3 DNA: TGCAGTGCTACTCCCCCCCAGGGGAGCAATCAGCCCCAGCATTTT. Protein product: CSATPPQGSNQPQHF.

This clonotype was observed many times. The rearrangement uses TRBV5-1 and TRBJ2-1; 7 positions match TRBD1. This CDR3 is 14 amino acids long. Germline-derived CDR1 and CDR2 are SGHRS and YFSETQ. V trimming: 5 bases; J trimming: 4 bases; junction bases outside the gene matches: 6. This CDR3 is CASSGQALYNEQFF. In nucleotides, the CDR3 is TGCGCCAGCAGTGGACAGGCTCTATACAATGAGCAGTTCTTC.

The sample holds many counts of this clonotype. The chain is built from TRBV10-1 and TRBJ1-5; D gene uncertain. The CDR3 totals 14 residues. V lost 5 bases to trimming and J lost 5 bases, with 13 bases between them. Germline V gene sequence: CDR1 WNHNN, CDR2 SYGVQD (reference sequence). CDR3 loop: CASSLGRVDQPQHF. The DNA for the CDR3 is TGCGCCAGCAGTCTCGGTCGGGTTGATCAGCCCCAGCATTTT.

The table lists this clonotype with a few counts. The chain carries TRBV9 and TRBJ2-3, with D unresolved. This CDR3 is built from 12 residues. In germline, CDR1 is SGDLS, CDR2 YYNGEE. Trimming pared 8 bases from V and 6 bases from J, leaving 13 bases between. The CDR3 nucleotides are TGTGCCAGTGGAGATTCGTGGGATACGCAGTATTTT. It encodes CASGDSWDTQYF.

This clonotype was observed many times. This chain uses TRBV2 with TRBJ2-2; D is unresolved. The V end was cut by 7 bases, the J end by 1 base, with 7 bases between. Germline CDR1 is SNHLY and CDR2 is FYNNEI. This CDR3 is built from 13 residues. CDR3 protein: CASKTENTGELFF. The DNA for the CDR3 is TGTGCCAGCAAGACGGAGAACACCGGGGAGCTGTTTTTT.

The rearrangement uses TRBV3-1 and TRBJ2-4, with D perhaps matching TRBD2 (6 bases). Germline V gene sequence: CDR1 LGHDT, CDR2 YNNKEL (reference sequence). There are 15 residues in the CDR3. V lost 3 bases, J lost 0 bases, and 9 bases lay in between. In nucleotides, the CDR3 is TGTGCCAGCAGCCAGAGGGGACTAGCCAAAAACATTCAGTACTTC. Translated, it gives CASSQRGLAKNIQYF. The entire variable domain, with the rest obtained from reference TRBV3-1 and TRBJ2-4, is as follows: DTAVSQTPKYLVTQMGNDKSIKCEQNLGHDTMYWYKQDSKKFLKIMFSYNNKELIINETVPNRFSPKSPDKAHLNLHINSLELGDSAVYFCASSQRGLAKNIQYFGAGTRLSVL.

The chain has TRBV5-1 and TRBJ2-3; 8 bases match TRBD2. The germline gives CDR1 SGHRS, CDR2 YFSETQ. The CDR3 spans 15 residues. V dropped 4 bases and J dropped 2; count of bases not matched to a gene: 6. CDR3 sequence: CASSRGGPATDTQYF. For the CDR3, the DNA is TGCGCCAGCAGCCGCGGGGGGCCAGCCACAGATACGCAGTATTTT.

This clonotype was seen ten or more times. The V call is TRBV28, the J call TRBJ2-1; D may be TRBD2 (6 bases). Germline V lookup: CDR1 MDHEN, CDR2 SYDVKM. The ends were cut back, 5 bases at V and 2 bases at J, with 10 bases in the middle. The CDR3 spans 14 residues. Written as DNA, the CDR3 is TGTGCCAGCAGTAGCGGGCGAGCCTACAATGAGCAGTTCTTC. This gives the protein CASSSGRAYNEQFF.

This clonotype was detected a few times. This chain links TRBV7-9 with TRBJ2-1, with D tentatively TRBD1 or TRBD2 (5 bases each). The CDR3 runs 17 residues. Germline-derived CDR1 and CDR2 are SEHNR and FQNEAQ (reference sequence). V lost 5 bases, J lost 2 bases, and 19 bases lay in between. Here the CDR3 reads CASSAGTRTITYNEQFF. The CDR3 region has the DNA TGTGCCAGCAGCGCAGGGACCCGGACAATAACCTACAATGAGCAGTTCTTC.

There are many counts of this clonotype. This rearrangement joins TRBV4-1 to TRBJ1-2; TRBD1 might be the D (6 bases). The CDR3 sequence is 15 residues long. Per germline, CDR1 MGHRA and CDR2 YSYEKL. Trimming removed 0 bases at V and 4 bases at J, with 12 bases between. The CDR3 protein is CASSQDVGGGYGYTF. CDR3 bases: TGCGCCAGCAGCCAAGATGTCGGGGGCGGCTATGGCTACACCTTC.

The chain uses TRBV7-9 and TRBJ1-2; 8 nucleotides agree with TRBD1. Trimming at V came to 4 bases and at J to 4 bases, leaving 11 bases not matched to a gene. The V gene's germline CDR1 is SEHNR and CDR2 FQNEAQ (reference sequence). This CDR3 has 16 residues. The CDR3 reads CASSSSQGAEGYGYTF. The CDR3 DNA follows: TGTGCCAGCAGCTCGAGCCAGGGGGCAGAGGGCTATGGCTACACCTTC.

This clonotype has at least ten counts. This chain connects TRBV7-2 to TRBJ1-6, with D maybe TRBD1 (5 bases). The V end lost 1 base, the J end lost 5 bases, and 9 bases lay between the germline ends. Germline assignment: CDR1 SGHTA and CDR2 FQGNSA. The CDR3 has 15 residues. The CDR3 spells CASSLGRRDNSPLHF. CDR3 coding DNA: TGTGCCAGCAGCTTAGGTCGCAGGGATAATTCACCCCTCCACTTT. Full variable domain (rest looked up from reference TRBV7-2 and TRBJ1-6): GAGVSQSPSNKVTEKGKDVELRCDPISGHTALYWYRQSLGQGLEFLIYFQGNSAPDKSGLPSDRFSAERTGGSVSTLTIQRTQQEDSAVYLCASSLGRRDNSPLHFGNGTRLTVT.

This clonotype was counted many times. This rearrangement joins TRBV20-1 to TRBJ2-1; 8 nucleotides line up with TRBD2. This CDR3 comprises 16 residues. Per germline, CDR1 DFQATT and CDR2 SNEGSKA (reference sequence). Losses at the gene ends were 2 bases for V and 6 bases for J; bases not matched to a gene: 12. The CDR3 loop is CSARWVAGSPPNEQFF. In DNA form, the CDR3 reads TGCAGTGCTAGATGGGTAGCGGGGAGTCCCCCCAATGAGCAGTTCTTC.

This clonotype was seen a handful of times. The chain combines TRBV4-1 with TRBJ2-7; unclear D gene. Trimming pared 1 base from V and 3 bases from J, leaving 10 bases between. This CDR3 spans 14 amino acids. Germline V gene data show CDR1 as MGHRA and CDR2 as YSYEKL. CDR3 bases: TGCGCCAGCAGCCAAGGCGGACGGCACTACGAGCAGTACTTC. Translation: CASSQGGRHYEQYF.